These T cell receptor beta chains were read from a single sample in a study of blood T cell repertoires in COVID-19. Using immunoSEQ multiplex PCR, the repertoire was profiled, and TCRdb retains in-frame clones only, with some absent. The repertoire consists of 45,000 to 55,000 clones, with about 82% occurring once and the leading ten covering approximately 23%. The source material was peripheral blood. Source of these receptors: a woman aged 80 or over with acute or convalescent COVID-19. The CDR3 runs from the conserved cysteine through the conserved F or W. The D gene is left open where the match is weak. For some rows the clone size is stated as once, few or many, or as a class when expanded; others skip it.

D gene: .; clone size: once; V gene: TRBV5-1; J gene: TRBJ2-2; CDR3 protein: CASNTEGGTGELFF; CDR3 DNA: TGCGCCAGCAACACCGAGGGTGGCACCGGGGAGCTGTTTTTT
D gene: .; clone size: once; V gene: TRBV2; J gene: TRBJ2-1; CDR3 protein: CASNRESSYNEQFF; CDR3 DNA: TGTGCCAGCAACCGGGAAAGCTCCTACAATGAGCAGTTCTTC
D gene: .; clone size: once; V gene: TRBV24-1; J gene: TRBJ2-1; CDR3 protein: CATSDSGSFSEQFF; CDR3 DNA: TGTGCCACCAGTGATTCCGGTTCATTCTCTGAGCAGTTCTTC
D gene: TRBD2; clone size: .; V gene: TRBV5-6; J gene: TRBJ2-5; CDR3 protein: CASSSTNLAAQETQYF; CDR3 DNA: TGTGCCAGCAGCAGCACCAACCTAGCGGCCCAAGAGACCCAGTACTTC
D gene: TRBD1; clone size: .; V gene: TRBV5-1; J gene: TRBJ2-7; CDR3 protein: CASSSLGTGDDEQYF; CDR3 DNA: TGCGCCAGCAGCTCCCTCGGGACAGGGGATGACGAGCAGTACTTC
D gene: TRBD1; clone size: .; V gene: TRBV28; J gene: TRBJ2-1; CDR3 protein: CASSLGQGAGNEQFF; CDR3 DNA: TGTGCCAGCAGTTTGGGACAGGGGGCAGGGAATGAGCAGTTCTTC
D gene: .; clone size: .; V gene: TRBV20-1; J gene: TRBJ1-2; CDR3 protein: CSASKGLYYGYTF; CDR3 DNA: TGCAGTGCTAGTAAGGGGCTTTACTATGGCTACACCTTC
D gene: .; clone size: .; V gene: TRBV6-5; J gene: TRBJ1-3; CDR3 protein: CASSYSRVRGNTIYF; CDR3 DNA: TGTGCCAGCAGTTACTCGCGGGTGAGAGGAAACACCATATATTTT
D gene: TRBD1; clone size: .; V gene: TRBV11-2; J gene: TRBJ1-1; CDR3 protein: CASRGQGVGTEAFF; CDR3 DNA: TGTGCCAGCAGAGGACAGGGAGTAGGCACTGAAGCTTTCTTT
D gene: TRBD2; clone size: .; V gene: TRBV10-3; J gene: TRBJ2-2; CDR3 protein: CASTGLAGVGAGELFF; CDR3 DNA: TGTGCCTCGACGGGACTAGCGGGAGTGGGAGCCGGGGAGCTGTTTTTT
D gene: .; clone size: .; V gene: TRBV7-9; J gene: TRBJ1-3; CDR3 protein: CASSQQGGLGTIYF; CDR3 DNA: TGTGCCAGCAGCCAACAGGGAGGGCTTGGCACCATATATTTT
D gene: .; clone size: .; V gene: TRBV7-9; J gene: TRBJ1-4; CDR3 protein: CASSPGQATNEKLFF; CDR3 DNA: TGTGCCAGCAGCCCTGGACAAGCAACTAATGAAAAACTGTTTTTT
D gene: .; clone size: .; V gene: TRBV19; J gene: TRBJ1-5; CDR3 protein: CASSAGGTQPQHF; CDR3 DNA: TGTGCCAGTTCTGCGGGGGGAACTCAGCCCCAGCATTTT
D gene: TRBD1; clone size: .; V gene: TRBV6-5; J gene: TRBJ1-2; CDR3 protein: CAIMDRYNYGYTF; CDR3 DNA: TGTGCCATCATGGACAGGTACAACTATGGCTACACCTTC
D gene: TRBD1; clone size: .; V gene: TRBV7-9; J gene: TRBJ1-1; CDR3 protein: CASSSDRGTNTEAFF; CDR3 DNA: TGTGCCAGCAGCTCGGACAGGGGTACGAACACTGAAGCTTTCTTT
D gene: .; clone size: .; V gene: TRBV4-2; J gene: TRBJ2-1; CDR3 protein: CASSQGGLVGYNEQFF; CDR3 DNA: TGTGCCAGCAGCCAAGGAGGGCTAGTGGGTTACAATGAGCAGTTCTTC
D gene: TRBD1; clone size: .; V gene: TRBV6-5; J gene: TRBJ2-7; CDR3 protein: CASDRVGYEQYF; CDR3 DNA: TGTGCCAGCGACAGGGTTGGCTACGAGCAGTACTTC
D gene: TRBD2; clone size: .; V gene: TRBV29-1; J gene: TRBJ2-7; CDR3 protein: CSGEEGGAGGEQYF; CDR3 DNA: TGCAGCGGGGAGGAGGGAGGAGCGGGGGGCGAGCAGTACTTC
D gene: .; clone size: once; V gene: TRBV7-8; J gene: TRBJ1-2; CDR3 protein: CASSSGEYGYTF; CDR3 DNA: TGTGCCAGCAGCTCCGGAGAGTATGGCTACACCTTC
D gene: .; clone size: .; V gene: TRBV30; J gene: TRBJ2-3; CDR3 protein: CAWNQHRVGDTQYF; CDR3 DNA: TGTGCCTGGAACCAGCACAGGGTGGGAGATACGCAGTATTTT
D gene: .; clone size: few; V gene: TRBV7-9; J gene: TRBJ1-2; CDR3 protein: CASSLSAGYGYTF; CDR3 DNA: TGTGCCAGCAGCTTATCTGCGGGCTATGGCTACACCTTC
D gene: .; clone size: .; V gene: TRBV12-3/TRBV12-4; J gene: TRBJ1-5; CDR3 protein: CASRQQLQPQHF; CDR3 DNA: TGTGCCAGCAGGCAACAGTTACAGCCCCAGCATTTT
D gene: TRBD1; clone size: .; V gene: TRBV12-5; J gene: TRBJ1-4; CDR3 protein: CASGPGQLEKLFF; CDR3 DNA: TGTGCTAGTGGTCCGGGACAGCTTGAAAAACTGTTTTTT
D gene: .; clone size: .; V gene: TRBV5-8; J gene: TRBJ1-2; CDR3 protein: CASSSRDTHNYGYTF; CDR3 DNA: TGTGCCAGCAGCTCCCGGGACACTCACAACTATGGCTACACCTTC
D gene: TRBD1; clone size: .; V gene: TRBV3-1/TRBV3-2; J gene: TRBJ1-2; CDR3 protein: CASSQEQGGYGYTF; CDR3 DNA: TGTGCCAGCAGCCAAGAACAGGGGGGGTATGGCTACACCTTC
D gene: TRBD1; clone size: .; V gene: TRBV27; J gene: TRBJ1-6; CDR3 protein: CASRRQGGSPLHF; CDR3 DNA: TGTGCCAGCAGAAGACAGGGCGGTTCACCCCTCCACTTT
D gene: .; clone size: .; V gene: TRBV6-1; J gene: TRBJ1-5; CDR3 protein: CASSVRGIGSNQPQHF; CDR3 DNA: TGTGCCAGCAGTGTAAGGGGAATTGGTAGCAATCAGCCCCAGCATTTT
D gene: .; clone size: .; V gene: TRBV19; J gene: TRBJ1-1; CDR3 protein: CASLRGWSEAFF; CDR3 DNA: TGTGCCAGCCTCAGGGGATGGTCTGAAGCTTTCTTT
D gene: .; clone size: few; V gene: TRBV7-9; J gene: TRBJ2-1; CDR3 protein: CASSFNARDNEQFF; CDR3 DNA: TGTGCCAGCAGCTTCAACGCGAGAGACAATGAGCAGTTCTTC
D gene: .; clone size: .; V gene: TRBV9; J gene: TRBJ1-1; CDR3 protein: CASSTPGDMGGQVTEAFF; CDR3 DNA: TGTGCCAGCAGCACGCCCGGAGACATGGGGGGGCAAGTCACTGAAGCTTTCTTT
D gene: .; clone size: few; V gene: TRBV5-1; J gene: TRBJ2-3; CDR3 protein: CASSSPVGLALIRGTDTQYF; CDR3 DNA: TGCGCCAGCAGCTCCCCGGTAGGGCTAGCGCTTATCAGGGGCACAGATACGCAGTATTTT
D gene: .; clone size: .; V gene: TRBV28; J gene: TRBJ1-5; CDR3 protein: CASSLLRGFDNQPQHF; CDR3 DNA: TGTGCCAGCAGTTTATTAAGGGGATTTGATAATCAGCCCCAGCATTTT
D gene: .; clone size: .; V gene: TRBV28; J gene: TRBJ1-5; CDR3 protein: CASSSASVGDQPQHF; CDR3 DNA: TGTGCCAGCAGTTCCGCTTCGGTAGGGGATCAGCCCCAGCATTTT
D gene: TRBD1; clone size: .; V gene: TRBV24-1; J gene: TRBJ2-1; CDR3 protein: CATSDTKTGWVEQFF; CDR3 DNA: TGTGCCACCAGTGATACCAAGACAGGGTGGGTTGAGCAGTTCTTC
D gene: TRBD1; clone size: .; V gene: TRBV5-1; J gene: TRBJ1-2; CDR3 protein: CASSEEGTGGWGYTF; CDR3 DNA: TGCGCCAGCAGCGAGGAGGGGACAGGGGGCTGGGGCTACACCTTC
D gene: .; clone size: once; V gene: TRBV18; J gene: TRBJ1-6; CDR3 protein: CASSPDPQGSPLHF; CDR3 DNA: TGTGCCAGCTCACCAGATCCCCAGGGCTCACCCCTCCACTTT
D gene: TRBD2; clone size: .; V gene: TRBV4-2; J gene: TRBJ2-1; CDR3 protein: CASSQGRSAGGISSYNEQFF; CDR3 DNA: TGTGCCAGCAGCCAAGGAAGGTCGGCGGGAGGAATTAGCTCCTACAATGAGCAGTTCTTC
D gene: .; clone size: .; V gene: TRBV6-1; J gene: TRBJ1-1; CDR3 protein: CASSEWYGRGNTEAFF; CDR3 DNA: TGTGCCAGCAGTGAATGGTATGGTCGGGGGAACACTGAAGCTTTCTTT
D gene: .; clone size: .; V gene: TRBV2; J gene: TRBJ1-2; CDR3 protein: CASSRQGYGYTF; CDR3 DNA: TGTGCCAGCAGCAGGCAGGGATATGGCTACACCTTC
D gene: TRBD1; clone size: .; V gene: TRBV19; J gene: TRBJ1-3; CDR3 protein: CASSLRTGEFTIYF; CDR3 DNA: TGTGCCAGTAGCCTACGGACAGGGGAGTTCACCATATATTTT
D gene: .; clone size: few; V gene: TRBV10-3; J gene: TRBJ1-2; CDR3 protein: CATTPGHVYGYTF; CDR3 DNA: TGTGCCACGACACCGGGACACGTCTATGGCTACACCTTC
D gene: TRBD2; clone size: .; V gene: TRBV5-1; J gene: TRBJ2-5; CDR3 protein: CASSLTAGVETQYF; CDR3 DNA: TGCGCCAGCAGCTTGACGGCGGGGGTGGAGACCCAGTACTTC
D gene: .; clone size: .; V gene: TRBV5-6; J gene: TRBJ1-1; CDR3 protein: CASSLAGITEAFF; CDR3 DNA: TGTGCCAGCAGCTTGGCGGGGATCACTGAAGCTTTCTTT
D gene: TRBD2; clone size: .; V gene: TRBV5-1; J gene: TRBJ2-3; CDR3 protein: CASAPETSGLSQYF; CDR3 DNA: TGCGCCAGCGCCCCCGAGACTAGCGGTTTATCGCAGTATTTT
D gene: .; clone size: .; V gene: TRBV6-2/TRBV6-3; J gene: TRBJ1-1; CDR3 protein: CASSYGSGRVNTEAFF; CDR3 DNA: TGTGCCAGCAGTTACGGATCGGGCAGGGTAAACACTGAAGCTTTCTTT
D gene: .; clone size: .; V gene: TRBV5-4; J gene: TRBJ1-2; CDR3 protein: CASSLSLEDGAGYTF; CDR3 DNA: TGTGCCAGCAGCTTGTCCCTAGAAGATGGGGCTGGCTACACCTTC
D gene: .; clone size: once; V gene: TRBV9; J gene: TRBJ1-1; CDR3 protein: CASSVAGREAFF; CDR3 DNA: TGTGCCAGCAGCGTAGCAGGCAGGGAAGCTTTCTTT
D gene: .; clone size: .; V gene: TRBV18; J gene: TRBJ1-6; CDR3 protein: CASSPGANSPLHF; CDR3 DNA: TGTGCCAGCTCACCAGGTGCGAATTCACCCCTCCACTTT
D gene: TRBD2; clone size: .; V gene: TRBV5-1; J gene: TRBJ2-3; CDR3 protein: CASSLAGAGVPDTQYF; CDR3 DNA: TGCGCCAGCAGCTTGGCCGGCGCGGGGGTTCCAGATACGCAGTATTTT
D gene: .; clone size: .; V gene: TRBV5-8; J gene: TRBJ2-5; CDR3 protein: CASGAHQETQYF; CDR3 DNA: TGTGCCAGCGGGGCGCACCAAGAGACCCAGTACTTC
D gene: TRBD1; clone size: once; V gene: TRBV6-5; J gene: TRBJ2-6; CDR3 protein: CASSRDRAGANVLTF; CDR3 DNA: TGTGCCAGCAGCCGGGACAGGGCTGGGGCCAACGTCCTGACTTTC
D gene: .; clone size: once; V gene: TRBV3-1/TRBV3-2; J gene: TRBJ1-2; CDR3 protein: CASSHLAKQTALANYGYTF; CDR3 DNA: TGTGCCAGCAGCCACCTGGCCAAACAGACAGCATTAGCTAACTATGGCTACACCTTC
D gene: .; clone size: .; V gene: TRBV6-5; J gene: TRBJ2-7; CDR3 protein: CASSRDTASYEQYF; CDR3 DNA: TGTGCCAGCAGCCGGGACACGGCCTCCTACGAGCAGTACTTC
D gene: .; clone size: .; V gene: TRBV7-8; J gene: TRBJ1-6; CDR3 protein: CASSLAPDNSPLHF; CDR3 DNA: TGTGCCAGCAGCTTAGCACCGGATAATTCACCCCTCCACTTT
D gene: .; clone size: .; V gene: TRBV5-4; J gene: TRBJ2-2; CDR3 protein: CASSSSGTTNTGELFF; CDR3 DNA: TGTGCCAGCAGCTCTTCCGGGACAACGAACACCGGGGAGCTGTTTTTT
D gene: TRBD1; clone size: .; V gene: TRBV6-1; J gene: TRBJ1-5; CDR3 protein: CASSEGARGLGQPQHF; CDR3 DNA: TGTGCCAGCAGTGAAGGGGCCAGGGGGCTAGGTCAGCCCCAGCATTTT
D gene: TRBD2; clone size: .; V gene: TRBV30; J gene: TRBJ2-1; CDR3 protein: CAWSYFSGSYNEQFF; CDR3 DNA: TGTGCCTGGAGTTACTTTAGCGGGAGCTACAATGAGCAGTTCTTC
D gene: TRBD2; clone size: .; V gene: TRBV19; J gene: TRBJ2-1; CDR3 protein: CASSLLAGGTEQFF; CDR3 DNA: TGTGCCAGTAGCCTACTAGCGGGGGGAACAGAGCAGTTCTTC
D gene: .; clone size: few; V gene: TRBV19; J gene: TRBJ1-2; CDR3 protein: CASSSPGQVMDYGYTF; CDR3 DNA: TGTGCCAGTAGTAGCCCTGGGCAGGTGATGGACTATGGCTACACCTTC
D gene: .; clone size: .; V gene: TRBV28; J gene: TRBJ1-5; CDR3 protein: CASSSLEGGNQPQHF; CDR3 DNA: TGTGCCAGCAGTTCCCTAGAGGGCGGCAATCAGCCCCAGCATTTT